One and the same sample provided the 18 T cell receptor beta chains below, sequenced in a study of T cells in women clearing cervical HPV infection (dated by TCRdb to the late 2010s). Libraries were prepared through the immunoSEQ multiplex PCR assay. This is the immuneACCESS table as TCRdb keeps it, with only in-frame sequences that have V and J called. A part of the clones is gone; compared with another copy, unresolved V genes explain less than half, and the rest is unexplained. The sample's own table lists roughly 37,000 clones. The ten most abundant clones make up roughly 6% of the sample. The sample comprised blood buffy coat. Receptor source: a woman aged 18-70 years with a cervical HPV16 infection that either progressed to CIN3+ or cleared (not recorded which).

Remarks on this clone: With the read ending 3 residues before the CDR3 end, the germline J gene is used to fill in that end. This chain links TRBV2 with TRBJ2-1; D is possibly TRBD1 (6 bases). Trimming took off 8 bases at V and 1 base at J, with 12 bases between the two ends. Germline CDR1 reads SNHLY; CDR2 reads FYNNEI. The CDR3 contains 14 residues. CDR3 in amino acids: CASFGQSSYNEQFF. The DNA read from the CDR3 is TGTGCCAGCTTTGGACAGTCGTCCTACAATGAG.

Regarding this clone: The read ends 3 residues shy of where the CDR3 ends; the end is completed using the germline J gene. The chain combines TRBV7-9 with TRBJ1-2; 8 bases map to TRBD1. V shed 5 bases, J shed 7 bases, and the junction held 6 bases outside the gene matches. Germline V gene lookup returns CDR1 SEHNR and CDR2 FQNEAQ (reference sequence). The CDR3 has 13 amino acids. CDR3 DNA, as far as it was read: TGTGCCAGCAGCGGACAGGGTGGCGGTGGC. Protein sequence: CASSGQGGGG. The full CDR3 protein is CASSGQGGGGYTF.

As to this clone: The read halts 3 residues ahead of the CDR3 end, with the missing end drawn from the germline J gene. The rearrangement joins TRBV2 to TRBJ1-2; 10 nucleotides agree with TRBD1. In germline, CDR1 is SNHLY, CDR2 FYNNEI. Trimming removed 4 bases from V and 2 bases from J; junction bases left unmatched: 1. The CDR3 loop spans 14 amino acids. This CDR3 reads CASSGQGANYGYTF. The sequenced CDR3 bases are TGTGCCAGCAGTGGACAGGGGGCGAACTATGGC.

Partial CDR3 DNA: TGTGCCTGGAGTGTAGGAGGGGGCGCAAAGACC. This codes for CAWSVGGGAKT. The whole CDR3 protein reads CAWSVGGGAKTQYF. This rearrangement joins TRBV30 to TRBJ2-5, with D possibly matching TRBD1 (7 bases). The DNA ends 3 residues before the CDR3 does, and the rest of the CDR3 is filled in from the germline J gene. The CDR3 has 14 amino acids. V gave up 0 bases and J gave up 6 bases, with 14 bases separating them. Germline values: CDR1 GTSNPN, CDR2 SVGIG (reference sequence). Filled out from reference TRBV30 and TRBJ2-5, the complete variable domain reads SQTIHQWPATLVQPVGSPLSLECTVEGTSNPNLYWYRQAAGRGLQLLFYSVGIGQISSEVPQNLSASRPQDRQFILSSKKLLLSDSGFYLCAWSVGGGAKTQYFGPGTRLLVL.

In regard to this clone: The CDR3 end falls 3 residues outside the read, so it is completed with the germline J gene. The chain uses TRBV7-9 and TRBJ2-3; perhaps TRBD1 as D (5 bases). Germline V lookup: CDR1 SEHNR, CDR2 FQNEAQ (reference sequence). This CDR3 region has 13 residues. CDR3 DNA (partial): TGTGCCAGCAGCGACAGAGAAAATCAGCCG. Translated, it gives CASSDRENQP. The full CDR3 is CASSDRENQPQYF.

For this clone: Sequencing ends 3 residues short of the CDR3 end; the germline J gene provides the rest. V and J are TRBV5-1 and TRBJ2-5, with a weak D call TRBD1 (6 bases). Trimming left V 8 bases short and J 2 bases short, with 22 bases between. This CDR3 is built from 16 residues. The germline CDR1 and CDR2 sequences are SGHRS and YFSETQ. The CDR3 DNA, read in part, is TGCGCCAGTAGGGACATTCTCCGAAATGCTCAAGAGACC. It yields the protein CASRDILRNAQET. The CDR3 in its entirety is CASRDILRNAQETQYF.

CDR3 DNA (partial): TGTGCCATCAGGACACAGGGGTACTCTGGGGCCAACGTG. Its protein product is CAIRTQGYSGANV. The entire CDR3 protein reads CAIRTQGYSGANVLFF. This chain joins TRBV10-3 and TRBJ2-2, with 7 bases fitting TRBD1. With the read ending 3 residues before the CDR3 end, the germline J gene is used to fill in that end. The length of the CDR3 is 16 residues. The germline V gene has CDR1 ENHRY and CDR2 SYGVKD.

Of note for this clone: With the read ending 3 residues before the CDR3 end, the germline J gene is used to fill in that end. J is TRBJ1-2 and V is TRBV19; TRBD1 is a possible D gene (5 bases). Looked up from germline, CDR1 is LNHDA and CDR2 is SQIVND (reference sequence). Trimming stripped 7 bases from V and 0 bases from J, with 12 bases between. This CDR3 region has 14 residues. CDR3 bases read: TGTGCCAGTAATGCGGGGCCGGCTAACTATGGC. Protein product: CASNAGPANYG. The full CDR3 reads CASNAGPANYGYTF.

As concerns this clone: The read falls 3 residues short of the CDR3 end, and the missing part is taken from the germline J gene. The rearrangement joins TRBV5-1 to TRBJ2-4; D is possibly TRBD2 (5 bases). V dropped 4 bases and J dropped 8 bases, with 16 bases sitting between them. The CDR3 totals 14 residues. The germline CDR1 and CDR2 sequences are SGHRS and YFSETQ. The CDR3: CASSPDPGGYIQYF. The CDR3 DNA, read in part, is TGCGCCAGCAGCCCCGACCCAGGAGGATACATT. Full variable domain (remainder filled in from reference TRBV5-1 and TRBJ2-4): KAGVTQTPRYLIKTRGQQVTLSCSPISGHRSVSWYQQTPGQGLQFLFEYFSETQRNKGNFPGRFSGRQFSNSRSEMNVSTLELGDSALYLCASSPDPGGYIQYFGAGTRLSVL.

For this clone: The sequenced fragment ends 3 residues before the CDR3 boundary, so the rest is inferred from the germline J gene. This chain links TRBV7-7 with TRBJ2-1, with 8 bases identical to TRBD1. The CDR3 sequence is 14 residues long. V was pared by 5 bases and J by 4 bases, with 4 bases of the junction left unmatched. CDR1 and CDR2 from the germline V gene are SSHAT and FNYEAQ (reference sequence). The covered CDR3 bases are TGTGCCAGCAGCCCGGGACAGGAGTACAATGAG. Translation gives CASSPGQEYNE. The entire CDR3 protein is CASSPGQEYNEQFF. The full variable domain, rest sourced from reference TRBV7-7 and TRBJ2-1, is GAGVSQSPRYKVTKRGQDVTLRCDPISSHATLYWYQQALGQGPEFLTYFNYEAQPDKSGLPSDRFSAERPEGSISTLTIQRTEQRDSAMYRCASSPGQEYNEQFFGPGTRLTVL.

On this clone: The read terminates 3 residues before the CDR3 end, so the remaining end is supplied by the germline J gene. This chain connects TRBV6-1 to TRBJ1-3; D is ambiguous. This CDR3 has 14 amino acids. V was clipped by 2 bases and J by 0 bases, with 5 bases between them. Germline V gives CDR1 MNHNS, CDR2 SASEGT. The part of the CDR3 DNA that was read is TGTGCCAGCAGTGAACCAGGCTCTGGAAACACC. Its translation: CASSEPGSGNT. The full CDR3 is CASSEPGSGNTIYF.

Concerning this clone: The CDR3 end lies 3 residues beyond the end of the read and is filled in from the germline J gene. The V and J genes are TRBV20-1 and TRBJ2-7, with 7 bases fitting TRBD1. Germline CDR1 and CDR2: DFQATT and SNEGSKA (reference sequence). The CDR3 is 15 residues long. The V segment lost 4 bases and the J segment 2 bases; nucleotides outside the gene matches: 11. The CDR3 reads CSATKDRTFTYEQYF. The part of the CDR3 DNA that was read is TGCAGTGCTACTAAGGACAGGACTTTCACCTACGAG.

Concerning this clone: The read finishes 3 residues shy of the CDR3 end, and the germline J gene is used to complete it. This rearrangement joins TRBV6-2 or TRBV6-3 to TRBJ2-4, with a possible D match to TRBD1 (6 bases). This CDR3 is 14 amino acids long. CDR1 and CDR2 from the germline V gene are MNHEY and SVGEGT. The CDR3: CASSYEQGNYGQYF. Partial CDR3 DNA: TGTGCCAGCAGTTACGAACAGGGCAACTATGGT.

Points on this clone: With the read ending 3 residues before the CDR3 end, the germline J gene is used to fill in that end. The genes are TRBV5-1 and TRBJ1-4; TRBD1 matches at 9 bases. CDR1 is SGHRS and CDR2 is YFSETQ in the germline V gene. The CDR3 is made up of 17 amino acids. The trim removed 0 bases at V and 3 bases at J, leaving 6 bases unmatched. The CDR3 here is CASSLGTGAPANEKLFF. The CDR3 bases that were read are TGCGCCAGCAGCTTGGGGACAGGGGCTCCCGCTAATGAAAAA.

Remarks on this clone: Coverage ceases 3 residues before the CDR3 finishes, and the germline J gene fills in the end. The chain is built from TRBV5-6 and TRBJ2-3, with D unresolved. CDR3 length equals 14 residues. V dropped 1 base and J dropped 5 bases, with 11 bases sitting between them. Germline V gene lookup returns CDR1 SGHDT and CDR2 YYEEEE. Partial CDR3 DNA: TGTGCCAGCAGCTTGAGACATATCGGAGATACG. This codes for CASSLRHIGDT. The whole CDR3 is CASSLRHIGDTQYF.

This clone counts as medium-sized by frequency. The missing CDR3 end, 3 residues past where the read stops, is filled in from the germline J gene. The rearrangement links TRBV20-1 to TRBJ2-6; tentatively, D is TRBD2 (6 bases). CDR3 length equals 17 residues. The V gene's germline CDR1 is DFQATT and CDR2 SNEGSKA (reference sequence). Trimming left V 0 bases short and J 0 bases short, with 12 bases between. CDR3 region: CSARDQGGPSGANVLTF. The sequenced part of the CDR3 DNA is TGCAGTGCTAGAGATCAAGGAGGGCCCTCTGGGGCCAACGTC.

A note on this clone: The read falls 3 residues short of the CDR3 end, and the missing part is taken from the germline J gene. This chain uses TRBV23-1 with TRBJ1-2; TRBD1 aligns across 9 bases. TRBV23-1 has ORF status, its function being uncertain. This CDR3 has 19 amino acids. The sequenced CDR3 bases are TGCGCCAGCAGTCAATCAAGAGTTTGGACGAACAGGGGGCTCGGGAGC. As protein: CASSQSRVWTNRGLGS. The CDR3 reads in full as CASSQSRVWTNRGLGSYTF.

With respect to this clone: The read ends 3 residues shy of where the CDR3 ends; the end is completed using the germline J gene. This sequence joins TRBV7-9 and TRBJ2-4; possibly TRBD1 for D (5 bases). CDR1 is SEHNR and CDR2 is FQNEAQ in the germline V gene (reference sequence). The CDR3 length is 13 residues. This CDR3 is CASSTQVRDGQYF. The sequenced CDR3 bases are TGTGCCAGCAGCACACAGGTCCGTGATGGT.